Sequencing of this TCR beta chain was carried out in a study of blood T cell repertoires in COVID-19. Germline loops: CDR1 KGHDR, CDR2 SFDVKD. This CDR3 is built from 13 residues. V lost 2 bases and J lost 9; bases outside the gene matches: 3. Those enrolled, adults aged about 18 to 95 years, came from about two dozen US areas. Sequencing was performed with immunoSEQ multiplex PCR; in TCRdb, only in-frame clones are kept and a portion is missing. The data contain fewer than 250,000 clones, about 87% of them singletons. This sequence originates from a man aged 45-60 years who had been exposed to COVID-19. The chain joins TRBV24-1 to TRBJ1-5; 7 nucleotides align to TRBD1. Sequencing was carried out using PBMCs or T cells enriched from blood (not recorded which). Here the CDR3 reads CATSDSQGWPQHF. CDR3 DNA sequence: TGTGCCACCAGTGATTCACAGGGGTGGCCCCAGCATTTT.